What follows is one TCR beta chain and its context. No antigen is known for it. The V and J ends lost 0 bases and 0 bases, in that order; junction bases with no gene match: 4. CDR3 size: 16 residues. Germline CDR1 reads SGHNT; CDR2 reads YYREEE (reference sequence). This sample is part of a study of cytomegalovirus exposure and HLA in healthy donors. Study-wide findings and caveats: TCR beta V segments were, for the most part, productive about 87% or about 30% of the time in an earlier analysis. An Asian-associated ancestry cluster reportedly showed fewer N-insertions than the roughly 670-donor mean in a later analysis.

The primer mix had 60 Vbeta and 13 Jbeta primers. TCRdb's copy holds only in-frame clones and misses some; the assay was immunoSEQ multiplex PCR. The repertoire holds 140,000 to 150,000 clones, with roughly three quarters as singletons. V usage is TRBV5-4 and J usage is TRBJ2-7; TRBD2 matches at 9 bases. The sample was PBMCs. This sequence was found in a middle-aged woman in good health and CMV-seropositive. The CDR3 region has the DNA TGTGCCAGCAGCTTGGGGGGTAGCGGGGGCTCCTACGAGCAGTACTTC. It codes for CASSLGGSGGSYEQYF.